The TCR beta chain described here comes from a study of blood T cell repertoires in COVID-19. In the source study's methods: Counts of nucleated cells, estimated from reference gene primer amplification, were obtained. TCRdb's table, derived via immunoSEQ multiplex PCR, lists solely in-frame clones and lacks some. V and J calls and clone size come straight from that table; D and trimming were deduced from the DNA. The sample gives 200,000 or so clones, about 88% of which show up once; 1.7% is in the top ten. This clone was detected once. The CDR3 spans 16 residues. Unmatched junction bases numbered 6, after V lost 0 bases and J lost 4 bases. Germline V lookup: CDR1 SGDLS, CDR2 YYNGEE.

The sequencing sample was made of peripheral blood. The chain recombines TRBV9 with TRBJ2-5; 10 nucleotides line up with TRBD1. The sequence was collected from a man between 65 and 85 years old with acute or convalescent COVID-19. The CDR3 here is CASSVASGTGVETQYF. The CDR3 DNA is TGTGCCAGCAGCGTAGCATCCGGGACAGGGGTAGAGACCCAGTACTTC.